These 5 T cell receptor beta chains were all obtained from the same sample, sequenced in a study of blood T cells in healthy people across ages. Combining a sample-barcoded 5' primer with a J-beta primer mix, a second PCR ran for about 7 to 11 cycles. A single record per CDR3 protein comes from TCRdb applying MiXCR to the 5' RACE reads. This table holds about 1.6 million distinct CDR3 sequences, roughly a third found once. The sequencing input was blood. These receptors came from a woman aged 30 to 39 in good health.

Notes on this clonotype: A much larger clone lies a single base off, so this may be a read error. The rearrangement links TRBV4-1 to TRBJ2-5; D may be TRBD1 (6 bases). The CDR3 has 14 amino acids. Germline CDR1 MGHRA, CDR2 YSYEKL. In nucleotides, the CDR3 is TGCGCCAGCAGCCAACCAGGGGCTGGCGAGACCCTGTACTTC. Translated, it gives CASSQPGAGETLYF.

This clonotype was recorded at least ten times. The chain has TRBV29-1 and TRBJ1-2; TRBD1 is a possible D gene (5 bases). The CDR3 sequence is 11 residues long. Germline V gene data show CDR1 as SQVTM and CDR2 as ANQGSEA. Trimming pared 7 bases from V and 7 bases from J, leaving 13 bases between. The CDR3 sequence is CSGWDVSGYTF. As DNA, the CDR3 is TGCAGCGGCTGGGACGTTAGTGGCTACACCTTC.

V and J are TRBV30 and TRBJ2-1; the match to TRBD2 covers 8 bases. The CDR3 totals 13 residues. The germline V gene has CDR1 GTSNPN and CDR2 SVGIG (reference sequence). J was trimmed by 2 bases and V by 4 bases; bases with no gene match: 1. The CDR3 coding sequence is TGTGCCTGGACCGGGGGGGCCTACAATGAGCAGTTCTTC. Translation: CAWTGGAYNEQFF.

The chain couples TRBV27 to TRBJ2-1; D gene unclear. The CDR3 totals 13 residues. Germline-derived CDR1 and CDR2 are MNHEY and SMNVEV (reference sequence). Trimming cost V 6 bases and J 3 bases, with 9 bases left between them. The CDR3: CASRDRNYNEQFF. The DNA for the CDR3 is TGTGCCAGCAGGGACCGAAACTACAATGAGCAGTTCTTC.

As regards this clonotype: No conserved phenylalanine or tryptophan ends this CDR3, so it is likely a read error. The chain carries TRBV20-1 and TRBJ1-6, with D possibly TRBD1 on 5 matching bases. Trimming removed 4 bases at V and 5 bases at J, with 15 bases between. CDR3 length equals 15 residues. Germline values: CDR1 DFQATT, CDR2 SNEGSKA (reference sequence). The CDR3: CSATMSWGDNSPLHC. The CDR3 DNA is TGCAGTGCTACCATGAGCTGGGGCGATAATTCACCCCTCCACTGT.